This T cell receptor (beta chain) was captured by sequencing in a study of T cell clonotyping in hematopoietic cell transplantation. Assay used: immunoSEQ multiplex PCR; TCRdb lists only in-frame clones, some missing. The sample lists 45,000 to 60,000 clones; approximately 90% were seen once. Sample time point: recipient sample about 28 days before transplant, after cytoreduction. The CDR3 consists of 13 residues. Trimming removed 0 bases from V and 6 bases from J, with 8 bases in between. Germline V CDR1 and CDR2: MNHEY, SVGAGI. Study results and caveats: After transplant, recipient diversity fell while pathologically expanded clonotypes grew through day 180.

Of note for this clone: Its antigen is unidentified.

The V and J genes are TRBV6-5 and TRBJ1-1; no firm D call. The sequence came from a man in his sixties with biphenotypic leukemia. Some clones in this sample may be carry-over from other donors' samples. The material was peripheral blood mononuclear cells, obtained before stem cell transplant. The CDR3 DNA is TGTGCCAGCAGTTACTCAGGGTGGCCTGAAGCTTTCTTT. This codes for CASSYSGWPEAFF.